A single T cell receptor (beta chain) is shown here with its context. The target of this receptor is not known. No base quality values were provided; no much bigger clone lies one nucleotide off. This sample includes further DNA sequences coding for the same CDR3. CDR1 and CDR2, per the germline V gene (reference sequence), are SGHNT and YYREEE. From the cysteine up to the phenylalanine, the CDR3 has a length of 15 residues. This entry keeps only the CDR3 DNA: 45 bases, framed from base 1. The data were obtained in a study of cytomegalovirus exposure and HLA in healthy donors (dated by TCRdb to about 2017). Background for the entire study: According to an earlier analysis of 550 to 750 of the donors, about 179 million T cells yielded 117 million unique TCR beta sequences and approximately 300 Gb of sequence data. The genetic ancestry cluster associated with self-reported Caucasian donors included roughly four fifths of the roughly 400 genotyped donors. The later analysis used no new phenotypic data to find candidate immune exposures, relying instead on TCR beta sequences and their occurrence across donors. On average, 235,054 unique TCR beta nucleotide sequences were sequenced per donor among a few hundred genotyped donors of the cohort, with 15% to 20% of those sequences being non-productive. The study combined high-throughput TCR immunosequencing, statistical association of individual TCRs with disease status, and machine learning to predict cytomegalovirus infection status. The study aimed to test whether signatures of past pathogen exposure could be identified by cataloging public T cell receptors. All discovery cohort repertoires had been generated on a single sequencing platform. A later genetic analysis took genome-wide SNP genotypes for about three fifths of the 666 donors and used that subset as a discovery cohort. A later analysis re-analyzed previously published TCR beta repertoires from hundreds of donors and added high-resolution HLA genotyping to study TCR occurrence patterns. Besides the first cohort of 666 subjects, a separate validation cohort made up of 120 different subjects was used. Alongside the repertoire data, information on donor age, sex, ethnicity and CMV serostatus was compiled. An earlier analysis of around 580 of the donors used high-throughput TCR beta sequencing to judge whether each TCR beta V gene segment behaved as functional or pseudogenic. HLA typing included class I and class II loci at four-digit resolution. Typing coverage differed by locus: A, B, C, DRB1 and DQB1 were typed in roughly 620-640 donors, DQA1 in 522, DPA1 in 606, and DPB1 in roughly 450. An early release covering some 640 HLA-typed donors comprised about 290 gigabases of sequencing data and tens of millions of unique TCR sequences. The T cell repertoires of around 670 subjects were profiled by immunosequencing and related to cytomegalovirus serostatus. About five DR-DQ haplotypes were treated as single units for association and clustering because of strong linkage in the cohort. Overall study outcomes, separate from this receptor: A few of the identified cytomegalovirus-associated TCR beta chains were confirmed in vitro to be specific for cytomegalovirus antigens. A later analysis associated 15,000 or so TCR beta sequences with specific HLA alleles at a false discovery rate of 0.05. Because the 87-base-pair reads could not distinguish some IMGT-functional V segments, including TRBV6-2 and TRBV6-3, those segments were excluded. Assigning TCR associations to individual alleles was difficult when HLA alleles, especially DR and DQ, strongly co-occurred. A later genetic analysis associated a missense DCLRE1C variant with V-gene and J-gene trimming of TCR beta chains, and an independent cohort replicated the association. A further reported finding was that TCR beta sequences accurately predicted the HLA-A and HLA-B alleles for most subjects in the first cohort. Immune exposure information for the cohort was limited to CMV serostatus. An earlier analysis of approximately 570 of the donors showed that most TCR beta V segments appeared in productive rearrangements either about 87% or about 30% of the time, which broadly matched IMGT annotations. Because counts were too low, more than 15 rarely observed V segments, including chromosome 9 orphons, were left out of the earlier analysis of a few hundred of the donors. It was suggested by the authors that the approach could potentially be generalized to other disease states and immunological phenotypes. In the study, some 180 TCR beta chains were listed as associated with cytomegalovirus. The cohort was sequenced for TCR beta chains only, and without alpha or paired-chain data the features that could be detected were limited. In a later analysis, several top co-occurrence clusters were reported to appear linked to parvovirus B19, influenza, CMV and Epstein-Barr virus. According to a later analysis, most CMV-associated TCR beta chains appeared to be HLA-restricted, and the HLA associations seemed to be driven largely by CMV exposure. A later analysis found that TCR association rates varied across HLA loci, with DRB1 alleles showing the most associated TCRs and HLA-C alleles the fewest. The sequencing pipeline was judged likely to have produced a cluster of highly shared sequence variants as a technical artifact. Because HLA typing was unavailable for some donors at each locus, only the typed subset was used in association tests. The classifier was reported to diagnose cytomegalovirus status with high specificity and sensitivity in both the original and validation cohorts. Sequencing depth was assumed to be roughly uniform across donors in the presence/absence analyses, though that assumption may not hold. In a later genetic analysis, fewer N-insertions in productive TCRs were reported among donors in an Asian-associated ancestry cluster than the roughly 700-donor mean. In a later analysis, HLA-associated TCR beta chains were found to be more clonally expanded and to have lower generation probabilities than equally common non-associated chains. Correlated functional status among segregating V segments might reflect linkage disequilibrium, but an unknown experimental factor could not be ruled out. While some public TCRs were present in many individuals, most TCR sequences turned up only very rarely across donors.

Libraries were made using the immunoSEQ multiplex PCR assay. A mixture of 60 forward primers for TCR Vbeta segments and 13 reverse primers for TCR Jbeta segments was used in the multiplex PCR. The CDR3 region of rearranged TCR beta genes was amplified from genomic DNA by a multiplex PCR assay. Amplified TCR beta libraries were sequenced as 87-base-pair reads on the Illumina HiSeq System. In the source study's methods: A later analysis tallied some 79 million unique TCR beta chains across the 600 to 700 repertoires, and approximately 9.9 million of those chains were shared by two or more donors. To remove PCR and sequencing errors, raw reads were error-corrected and collapsed into unique sequences using a nearest-neighbor algorithm that merged closely related sequences. Alignment of CDR3 sequences to IMGT reference sequences was used to assign V, D and J gene segments. Each retained sequence needed at least a six-nucleotide match to both a V gene segment and a J gene segment. Rearrangements were classified as productive when the CDR3 lacked stop codons and remained in frame with V and J, and all other rearrangements were classified as non-productive. Following IMGT convention, CDR3 was defined as the stretch from the second conserved V-encoded cysteine to the conserved J-encoded phenylalanine. The earlier analysis of about 570 of the donors excluded any sequence lacking an unambiguous match to a single V gene segment. In an earlier analysis of approximately 610 of the donors, V segments were called functional above 56.7% productive rearrangements and were called segregating when the between-donor standard deviation exceeded 5%. A statistical classification framework was built to diagnose cytomegalovirus status from the catalog of TCR beta chain sequences. In a later analysis, V and J genes were assigned by comparing TCR nucleotide sequences against IMGT/GENE-DB human TR gene sequences. The TCRdist pipeline was used in a later analysis to assign CDR3 sequences and most-parsimonious VDJ recombination scenarios. A later analysis defined each TCR beta chain by its CDR3 amino acid sequence plus V-gene family, and excluded reads lacking a unique V-gene family. To address suspected cross-contamination and a sequencing artifact, a later analysis removed under 600 highly shared, low-generation-probability nucleotide sequences. In a later analysis, a clonal expansion index for each public chain was calculated from normalized within-repertoire ranks of inferred template counts. In a later analysis, generation probabilities were computed using a VDJ recombination model fitted to out-of-frame rearrangements, and the results were checked against IGoR. In a later analysis, TCR-TCR, TCR-HLA and TCR-CMV co-occurrence was scored with hypergeometric tests, and a repertoire-size bias correction was applied to TCR pairs. In a later analysis, false discovery rates were estimated by permuting HLA or CMV assignments 20 times. In a later analysis, co-occurring TCRs were grouped using DBSCAN, and TCRdist sequence similarity was added for clustering within HLA-allele-positive subsets. Repertoires with fewer than 30,000 or more than 120,000 public chains were left out of co-occurrence clustering, as were about 5 repertoires with anomalous nucleotide sharing. Sourced from immuneACCESS, this table was stored by TCRdb with only in-frame sequences that have V and J called. A share of the clones is absent; for the studies checked, an unresolved V gene accounts for under half, and the remainder has no known explanation. D and trimming come from the DNA, and the V and J calls and clone size come from that table. The sample contains fewer than 250,000 clones, 70% to 75% of them found a single time. In total, the top ten clones hold about 4.6% of the sample.

The cohort was made up of 500 to 850 healthy bone marrow donors. At the time of sampling, all cohort members were nominally healthy, though unrecorded immune exposures were likely present. The donor was CMV seropositive and was included in the group of 250 to 300 seropositive cohort members. A peripheral blood sample was collected from each donor, and TCR beta sequencing was performed on peripheral blood mononuclear cells. The Qiagen DNeasy Blood Extraction Kit was used to extract genomic DNA from the blood cell samples. The sample consisted of PBMCs. This clonotype was obtained from a man aged 25 to 40 in good health and CMV-seropositive. The chain was built from TRBV5-4 and TRBJ2-5, and perhaps TRBD1 as D gene, on 6 matching bases. The nucleotide sequence reads as follows: TGTGCTAGCCTCCAACAGGGTGTCCCGCAAGAGACCCAGTACTTC. Translated, this gives CASLQQGVPQETQYF. Outside the CDR3, residues come from the reference TRBV5-4 and TRBJ2-5 proteins, so the full variable domain is: ETGVTQSPTHLIKTRGQQVTLRCSSQSGHNTVSWYQQALGQGPQFIFQYYREEENGRGNFPPRFSGLQFPNYSSELNVNALELDDSALYLCASLQQGVPQETQYFGPGTRLLVL.